These T cell receptor beta chains were read from a single sample in a study of cytomegalovirus exposure and HLA in healthy donors. TCRdb's table, derived via immunoSEQ multiplex PCR, lists solely in-frame clones and lacks some. This table has some 90,000 clones, approximately 83% appearing once. What was sequenced was PBMCs. These receptors came from a man aged 35 to 55 in good health and CMV-seronegative. Both conserved end residues are part of each CDR3. D genes are given only for firm matches. For some rows the clone size is stated as once, few or many, or as a class when expanded; others skip it.

v_gene	d_gene	abundance	j_gene	CDR3aa	CDR3nt
TRBV6-4	NA	NA	TRBJ2-6	CASSPRGNPSGANVLTF	TGTGCCAGCAGCCCACGGGGGAATCCGTCTGGGGCCAACGTCCTGACTTTC
TRBV5-6	NA	once	TRBJ2-7	CATSRYRVGLCEQYF	TGTGCCACCAGCCGTTACAGGGTTGGCTTGTGCGAGCAGTACTTC
TRBV7-9	NA	NA	TRBJ1-2	CASSLEEGPTYGYTF	TGTGCCAGCAGCTTAGAGGAGGGGCCCACCTATGGCTACACCTTC
TRBV6-1	NA	NA	TRBJ1-1	CASSEGGLNTEAFF	TGTGCCAGCAGTGAGGGGGGTTTGAACACTGAAGCTTTCTTT
TRBV1	NA	NA	TRBJ2-7	CSTLRILAGAYEQYF	TGCTCTACCTTGAGGATTCTAGCGGGGGCCTACGAGCAGTACTTC
TRBV5-1	NA	once	TRBJ2-1	CASSLVQGFYNEQFF	TGCGCCAGCAGCTTGGTACAGGGATTCTACAATGAGCAGTTCTTC
TRBV19	NA	NA	TRBJ1-1	CASSSRHIEAFF	TGTGCCAGTAGTTCCCGACACATTGAAGCTTTCTTT
TRBV11-2	TRBD2	few	TRBJ2-7	CASSYRTRVWADEQYF	TGTGCCAGCAGCTATCGGACTAGAGTTTGGGCCGACGAGCAGTACTTC
TRBV18	NA	NA	TRBJ1-2	CASASSPLGDTYGYTF	TGTGCCTCCGCCAGCTCACCGTTAGGAGATACTTATGGCTACACCTTC
TRBV5-4	NA	NA	TRBJ1-5	CASSLEGVNQPQHF	TGTGCCAGCAGCTTGGAAGGGGTTAATCAGCCCCAGCATTTT
TRBV19	NA	NA	TRBJ1-4	CASTRSLGEKLFF	TGTGCCAGCACGAGGTCCCTCGGTGAAAAACTGTTTTTT
TRBV29-1	NA	NA	TRBJ1-3	CSVRRDSGNTIYF	TGCAGCGTTCGGAGAGACTCTGGAAACACCATATATTTT
TRBV27	NA	once	TRBJ1-5	CASSSTGSGQPQHF	TGTGCCAGCAGTTCCACGGGGAGCGGTCAGCCCCAGCATTTT
TRBV14	NA	few	TRBJ1-2	CASSQVSTRGYGYTF	TGTGCCAGCAGCCAAGTATCTACCAGGGGATATGGCTACACCTTC
TRBV4-3	TRBD1	NA	TRBJ1-3	CASSQDLPGQGNTIYF	TGCGCCAGCAGCCAAGATCTTCCGGGACAGGGAAACACCATATATTTT
TRBV6-4	TRBD1	once	TRBJ2-1	CASKGTGDHGEQFF	TGTGCCAGCAAGGGGACAGGGGACCACGGTGAGCAGTTCTTC
TRBV19	NA	NA	TRBJ2-5	CASSIDLRLQETQYF	TGTGCCAGTAGTATAGATCTTCGACTCCAAGAGACCCAGTACTTC
TRBV9	TRBD2	NA	TRBJ2-5	CASSTRLAAQETQYF	TGTGCCAGCAGCACCCGACTAGCGGCCCAAGAGACCCAGTACTTC
TRBV6-4	TRBD1	NA	TRBJ2-3	CASSDSQGADTQYF	TGTGCCAGCAGTGACTCGCAGGGGGCAGATACGCAGTATTTT
TRBV30	NA	NA	TRBJ2-3	CAWSVMGARWGTDTQYF	TGTGCCTGGAGTGTTATGGGGGCCAGGTGGGGGACAGATACGCAGTATTTT
TRBV4-1	TRBD2	NA	TRBJ2-7	CASSQESGTLSYEQYF	TGCGCCAGCAGCCAAGAAAGCGGGACCTTATCCTACGAGCAGTACTTC
TRBV5-1	TRBD2	NA	TRBJ2-7	CASSLVGGGGAGEQYF	TGCGCCAGCAGCTTGGTAGGGGGCGGGGGGGCCGGCGAGCAGTACTTC
TRBV5-1	TRBD1	NA	TRBJ2-7	CASYRTGSYEQYF	TGCGCCAGCTATAGGACAGGCAGCTACGAGCAGTACTTC
TRBV7-2	NA	NA	TRBJ1-1	CASSTWTEAFF	TGTGCCAGCAGCACATGGACTGAAGCTTTCTTT
TRBV9	TRBD1	once	TRBJ1-3	CASSVEGTGGSGNTIYF	TGTGCCAGCAGCGTAGAAGGGACAGGGGGCTCTGGAAACACCATATATTTT
TRBV11-2	NA	NA	TRBJ1-1	CASSKGVNTEAFF	TGTGCCAGTTCGAAGGGAGTGAACACTGAAGCTTTCTTT
TRBV7-9	NA	NA	TRBJ2-3	CASSLDGLRADTQYF	TGTGCCAGCAGCTTAGACGGGTTACGAGCAGATACGCAGTATTTT
TRBV14	TRBD2	NA	TRBJ2-3	CASSLTSGGTDTQYF	TGTGCCAGCAGCCTTACTAGCGGGGGCACAGATACGCAGTATTTT
TRBV2	NA	medium-sized	TRBJ2-6	CASSDTGSSGANVLTF	TGTGCCAGCAGTGACACAGGTTCCTCTGGGGCCAACGTCCTGACTTTC
TRBV10-3	TRBD1	NA	TRBJ1-5	CAISAGQGIQPQHF	TGTGCCATCAGTGCGGGACAGGGGATTCAGCCCCAGCATTTT
TRBV6-4	NA	NA	TRBJ2-7	CASSTEQGYEQYF	TGTGCCAGCAGTACAGAACAGGGCTACGAGCAGTACTTC
TRBV6-5	NA	NA	TRBJ1-5	CASSQGTPSQPQHF	TGTGCCAGCAGTCAGGGGACCCCCAGTCAGCCCCAGCATTTT
TRBV28	NA	NA	TRBJ1-1	CASSSRTRTEAFF	TGTGCCAGCAGTTCCCGAACGAGAACTGAAGCTTTCTTT
TRBV21-1	NA	NA	TRBJ1-5	CASSASGGNQPQHF	TGTGCCAGCAGCGCCAGCGGGGGCAATCAGCCCCAGCATTTT
TRBV5-1	NA	NA	TRBJ2-2	CASNVRGTQNTGELFF	TGCGCCAGCAATGTTCGGGGGACCCAGAACACCGGGGAGCTGTTTTTT
TRBV4-3	NA	NA	TRBJ1-6	CASSQEGGSNSPLHF	TGCGCCAGCAGCCAAGAGGGGGGAAGTAATTCACCCCTCCACTTT
TRBV7-2	TRBD1	once	TRBJ1-4	CASSSRQGGKLFF	TGTGCCAGCAGCTCGAGACAGGGTGGAAAACTGTTTTTT
TRBV5-1	TRBD1	NA	TRBJ2-7	CASSPYRGSSYEQYF	TGCGCCAGCAGCCCATACAGGGGTTCTTCCTACGAGCAGTACTTC
TRBV7-6	NA	NA	TRBJ1-1	CASSLGRGWTEAFF	TGTGCCAGCAGCTTAGGCAGGGGTTGGACTGAAGCTTTCTTT
TRBV4-2	TRBD2	few	TRBJ2-5	CASSPSGPGLGKETQYF	TGTGCCAGCAGCCCTTCCGGCCCCGGACTAGGCAAAGAGACCCAGTACTTC
TRBV6-5	TRBD1	NA	TRBJ2-3	CASSDRGKKFF	TGTGCCAGCAGCGACAGGGGGAAGAAGTTCTTC
TRBV6-5	NA	NA	TRBJ1-1	CASSYSRRLNTEAFF	TGTGCCAGCAGTTACTCACGGAGGTTGAACACTGAAGCTTTCTTT
TRBV4-2	NA	once	TRBJ2-3	CASSPLGSPQGTQYF	TGTGCCAGCAGCCCTCTCGGGAGCCCTCAGGGTACGCAGTATTTT
TRBV6-1	NA	NA	TRBJ1-2	CASLGEFSTYGYTF	TGTGCCAGCCTTGGGGAGTTTTCGACCTATGGCTACACCTTC
TRBV4-2	TRBD1	NA	TRBJ2-3	CASSQSYQGATDTQYF	TGTGCCAGCAGCCAATCCTACCAGGGGGCTACAGATACGCAGTATTTT
TRBV4-1	NA	few	TRBJ1-4	CASSPGRGGEKLFF	TGCGCCAGCAGCCCCGGTAGGGGTGGTGAAAAACTGTTTTTT
TRBV11-2	NA	NA	TRBJ2-3	CASSLLGGARDTQYF	TGTGCCAGCAGCTTATTGGGCGGGGCCCGGGATACGCAGTATTTT
TRBV29-1	NA	NA	TRBJ1-1	CSAQSNTEAFF	TGCAGCGCTCAGTCGAACACTGAAGCTTTCTTT
TRBV16	TRBD1	NA	TRBJ1-1	CASSQRAQGAATEAFF	TGTGCCAGCAGCCAAAGGGCTCAGGGGGCGGCCACTGAAGCTTTCTTT
TRBV29-1	NA	once	TRBJ2-1	CSAASNHNEQFF	TGCAGCGCCGCTAGTAACCACAATGAGCAGTTCTTC
TRBV6-5	NA	NA	TRBJ1-5	CASSYLGGNQPQHF	TGTGCCAGCAGTTACTTGGGGGGGAATCAGCCCCAGCATTTT
TRBV28	TRBD1	NA	TRBJ2-7	CASSWGTGAYEQYF	TGTGCCAGCAGTTGGGGCACAGGGGCCTACGAGCAGTACTTC
TRBV11-2	TRBD1	NA	TRBJ2-2	CASSRTGDTGELFF	TGTGCCAGCAGCAGGACAGGGGACACCGGGGAGCTGTTTTTT
TRBV4-1	TRBD1	NA	TRBJ1-6	CASSLRGGQGFFPPLHF	TGCGCCAGCAGCCTTAGAGGAGGACAGGGCTTTTTTCCACCCCTCCACTTT
TRBV7-9	NA	few	TRBJ1-1	CSSSFIDSKAFF	TGTTCCAGCAGCTTCATTGACAGTAAAGCTTTCTTT
TRBV7-8	TRBD2	NA	TRBJ2-5	CASAWGGKKTQYF	TGTGCCAGCGCTTGGGGGGGTAAGAAGACCCAGTACTTC
TRBV19	TRBD1	once	TRBJ2-7	CASSIQPNRQGRESEQYF	TGTGCCAGTAGTATTCAGCCGAATCGACAGGGCAGGGAATCCGAGCAGTACTTC